In this sample, the clone carrying this T cell receptor (beta chain) turned up once. Data came from immunoSEQ multiplex PCR; TCRdb stores just in-frame clones and leaves some out. The table has just over 150,000 clones, 75% to 90% seen once. These data come from a study of blood T cell repertoires in COVID-19. Trimming pared 8 bases from V and 6 bases from J, leaving 17 bases between. From germline, CDR1 is GTSNPN and CDR2 SVGIG (reference sequence). CDR3 length: 12 residues. The sequenced sample was peripheral blood. This sequence was found in a human donor with acute or convalescent COVID-19. The donor label of this sample is uncertain. The chain recombines TRBV30 with TRBJ2-7, with TRBD2 as a possible D gene (5 bases). CDR3 nucleotide sequence: TGTGCCGCCGCTAAGGGTCGGGGCGAGCAGTACTTC. It is translated as CAAAKGRGEQYF.